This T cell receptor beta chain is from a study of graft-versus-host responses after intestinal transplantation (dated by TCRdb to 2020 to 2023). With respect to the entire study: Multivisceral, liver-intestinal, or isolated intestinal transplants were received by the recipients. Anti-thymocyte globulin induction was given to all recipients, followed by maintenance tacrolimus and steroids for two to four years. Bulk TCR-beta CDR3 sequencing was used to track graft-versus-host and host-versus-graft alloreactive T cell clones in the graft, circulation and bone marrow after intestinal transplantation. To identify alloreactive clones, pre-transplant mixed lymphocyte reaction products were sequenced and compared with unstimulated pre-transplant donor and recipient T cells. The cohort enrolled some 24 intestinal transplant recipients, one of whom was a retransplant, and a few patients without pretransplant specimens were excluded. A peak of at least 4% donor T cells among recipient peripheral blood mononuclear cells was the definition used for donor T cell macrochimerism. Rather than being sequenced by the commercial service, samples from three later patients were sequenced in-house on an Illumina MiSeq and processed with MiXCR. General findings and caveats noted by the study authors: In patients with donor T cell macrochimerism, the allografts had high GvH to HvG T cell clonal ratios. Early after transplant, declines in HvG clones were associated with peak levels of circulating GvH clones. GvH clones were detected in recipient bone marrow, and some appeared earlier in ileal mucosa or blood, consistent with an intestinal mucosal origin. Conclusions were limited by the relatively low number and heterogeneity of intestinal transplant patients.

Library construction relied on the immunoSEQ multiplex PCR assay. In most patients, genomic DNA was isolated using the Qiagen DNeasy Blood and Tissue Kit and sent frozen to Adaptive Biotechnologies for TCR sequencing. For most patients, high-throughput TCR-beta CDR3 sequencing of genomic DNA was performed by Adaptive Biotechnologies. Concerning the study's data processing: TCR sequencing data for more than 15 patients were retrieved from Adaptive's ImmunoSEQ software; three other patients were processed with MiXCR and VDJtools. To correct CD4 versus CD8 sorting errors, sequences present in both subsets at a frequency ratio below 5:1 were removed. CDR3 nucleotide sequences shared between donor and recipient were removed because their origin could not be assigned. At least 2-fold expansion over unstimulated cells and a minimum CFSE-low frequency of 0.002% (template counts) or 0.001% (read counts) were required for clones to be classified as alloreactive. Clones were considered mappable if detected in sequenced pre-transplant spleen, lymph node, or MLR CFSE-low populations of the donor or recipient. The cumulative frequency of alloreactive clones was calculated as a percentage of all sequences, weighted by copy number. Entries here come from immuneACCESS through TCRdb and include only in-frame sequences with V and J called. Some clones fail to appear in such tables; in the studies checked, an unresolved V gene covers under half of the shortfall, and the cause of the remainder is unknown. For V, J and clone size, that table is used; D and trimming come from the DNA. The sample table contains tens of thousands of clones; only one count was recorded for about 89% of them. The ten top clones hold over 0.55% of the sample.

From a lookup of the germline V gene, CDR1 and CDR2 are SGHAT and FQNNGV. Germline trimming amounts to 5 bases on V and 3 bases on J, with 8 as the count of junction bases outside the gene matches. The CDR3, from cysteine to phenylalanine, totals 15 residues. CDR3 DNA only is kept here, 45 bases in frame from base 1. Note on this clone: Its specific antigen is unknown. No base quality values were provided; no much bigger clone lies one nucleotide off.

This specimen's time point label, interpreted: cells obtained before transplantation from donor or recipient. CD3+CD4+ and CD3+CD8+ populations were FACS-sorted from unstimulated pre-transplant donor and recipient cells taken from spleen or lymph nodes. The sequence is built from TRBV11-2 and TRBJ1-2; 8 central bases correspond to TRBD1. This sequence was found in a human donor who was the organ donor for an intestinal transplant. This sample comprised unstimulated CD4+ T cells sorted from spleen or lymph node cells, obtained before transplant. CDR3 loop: CASSPGQGLYYGYTF. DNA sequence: TGTGCCAGCAGCCCCGGACAGGGTCTTTACTATGGCTACACCTTC.